This T cell receptor beta chain comes out of a study of T cell changes during pregnancy in multiple sclerosis. Only in-frame clones appear in the TCRdb table, and some are missing; sequencing was by immunoSEQ multiplex PCR. The sample contains about 26,000 clones, roughly nine tenths of which appear only once. This CDR3 has 16 amino acids. Per germline, CDR1 SGHTA and CDR2 FQGNSA. The receptor comes from a female donor with multiple sclerosis, enrolled in a pregnancy study. The chain joins TRBV7-2 to TRBJ2-5; tentative D call: TRBD1 (6 bases). With the DNA end fitting TRBJ2-7 better, the J assignment may be wrong. This specimen consisted of CD8+ T cells from peripheral blood mononuclear cells, obtained in the second trimester of pregnancy. The CDR3 sequence is CASSPRHDRLPYEQYF. Written as DNA, the CDR3 is TGTGCCAGCAGCCCTCGACATGACAGGCTACCCTACGAGCAGTACTTC.